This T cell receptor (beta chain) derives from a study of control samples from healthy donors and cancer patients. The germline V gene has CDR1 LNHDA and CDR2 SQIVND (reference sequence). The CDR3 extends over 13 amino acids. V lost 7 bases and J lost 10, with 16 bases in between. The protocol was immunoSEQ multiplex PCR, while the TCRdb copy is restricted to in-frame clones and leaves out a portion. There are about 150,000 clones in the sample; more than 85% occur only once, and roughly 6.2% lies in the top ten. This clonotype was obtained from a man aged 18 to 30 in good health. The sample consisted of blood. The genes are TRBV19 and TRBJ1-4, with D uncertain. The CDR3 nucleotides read TGTGCCAGTACGAAGTACGAGGGAGTAAAACTGTTTTTT. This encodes CASTKYEGVKLFF.